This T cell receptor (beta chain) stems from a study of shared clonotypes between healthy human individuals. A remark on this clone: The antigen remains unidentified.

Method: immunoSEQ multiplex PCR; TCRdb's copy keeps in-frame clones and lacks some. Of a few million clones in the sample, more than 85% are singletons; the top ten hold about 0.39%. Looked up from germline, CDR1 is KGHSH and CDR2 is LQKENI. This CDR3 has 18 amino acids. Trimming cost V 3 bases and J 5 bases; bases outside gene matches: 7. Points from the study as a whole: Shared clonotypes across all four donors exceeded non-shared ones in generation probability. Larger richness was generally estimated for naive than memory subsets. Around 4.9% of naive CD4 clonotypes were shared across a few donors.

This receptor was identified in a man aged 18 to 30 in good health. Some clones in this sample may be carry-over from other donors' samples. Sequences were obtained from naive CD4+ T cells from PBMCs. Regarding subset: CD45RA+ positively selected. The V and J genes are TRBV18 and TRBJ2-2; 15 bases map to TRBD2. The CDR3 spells CASSPRQGTSGRTGELFF. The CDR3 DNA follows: TGTGCCAGCTCACCTCGACAAGGGACTAGCGGGAGGACCGGGGAGCTGTTTTTT.